A single T cell receptor beta chain is shown here with its context. Its cognate antigen is unknown. This sample stems from a study of STAT5B mutations in CD4+ large granular lymphocyte leukemia. Only in-frame clones appear in the TCRdb table, and some are missing; sequencing was by immunoSEQ multiplex PCR. The data show 22,000 or so clones, about four fifths seen once. Study results and limitations: Compared with healthy controls (2/35), patient top clones favored TRBV06 (8/27). No patients shared main leukemic clonotypes, though 25% to 30% appeared at low frequency elsewhere.

Germline V gene data show CDR1 as KGHSH and CDR2 as LQKENI. V lost 3 bases and J lost 7; bases outside the gene matches: 5. The CDR3 runs to 14 residues. V gene TRBV18 combines with J gene TRBJ1-2, with 10 bases fitting TRBD1. Sequencing was carried out using CD4+ T cells from blood buffy coats. This clonotype was obtained from a human donor in good health. DNA of the CDR3: TGTGCCAGCTCACCCCCTCGGGACAGGGGTGGCTACACCTTC. Translation gives CASSPPRDRGGYTF.